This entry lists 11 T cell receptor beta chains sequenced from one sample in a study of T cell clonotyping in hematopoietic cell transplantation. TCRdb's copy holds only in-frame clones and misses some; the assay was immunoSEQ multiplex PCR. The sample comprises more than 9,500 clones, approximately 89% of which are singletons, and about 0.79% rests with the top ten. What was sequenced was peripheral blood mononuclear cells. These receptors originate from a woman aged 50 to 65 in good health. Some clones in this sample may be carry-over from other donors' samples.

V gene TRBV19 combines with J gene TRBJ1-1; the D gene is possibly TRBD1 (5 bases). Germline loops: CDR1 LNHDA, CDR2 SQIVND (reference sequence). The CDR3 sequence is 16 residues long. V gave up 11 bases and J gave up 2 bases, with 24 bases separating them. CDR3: CALTETPHPTNTEAFF. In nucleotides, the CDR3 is TGTGCCTTGACAGAGACTCCTCACCCTACCAACACTGAAGCTTTCTTT.

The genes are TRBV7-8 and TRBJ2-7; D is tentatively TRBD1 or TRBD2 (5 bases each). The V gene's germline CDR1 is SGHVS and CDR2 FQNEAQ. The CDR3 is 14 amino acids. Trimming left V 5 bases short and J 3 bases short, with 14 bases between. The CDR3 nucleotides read TGTGCCAGCAGCCCTTGGGGGTCCGACTACGAGCAGTACTTC. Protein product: CASSPWGSDYEQYF.

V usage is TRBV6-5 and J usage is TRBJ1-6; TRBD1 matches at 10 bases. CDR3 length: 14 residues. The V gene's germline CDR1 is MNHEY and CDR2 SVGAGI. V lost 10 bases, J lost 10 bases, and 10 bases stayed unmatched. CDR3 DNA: TGTGCCACCCATCGACAGGGGGCAAACTCACCCCTCCACTTT. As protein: CATHRQGANSPLHF.

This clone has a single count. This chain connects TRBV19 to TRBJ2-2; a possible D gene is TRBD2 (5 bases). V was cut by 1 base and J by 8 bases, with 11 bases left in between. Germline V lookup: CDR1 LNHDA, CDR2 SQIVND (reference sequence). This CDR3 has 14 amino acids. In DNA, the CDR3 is TGTGCCAGTAGTATAGGAGGGTCTACTGGGGAGCTGTTTTTT. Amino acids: CASSIGGSTGELFF.

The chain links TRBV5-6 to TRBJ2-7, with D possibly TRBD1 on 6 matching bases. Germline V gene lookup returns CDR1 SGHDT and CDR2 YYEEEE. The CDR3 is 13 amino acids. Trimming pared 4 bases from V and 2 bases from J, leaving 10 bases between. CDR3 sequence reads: CASSHRDTYEQYF. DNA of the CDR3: TGTGCCAGCAGCCACCGGGACACCTACGAGCAGTACTTC.

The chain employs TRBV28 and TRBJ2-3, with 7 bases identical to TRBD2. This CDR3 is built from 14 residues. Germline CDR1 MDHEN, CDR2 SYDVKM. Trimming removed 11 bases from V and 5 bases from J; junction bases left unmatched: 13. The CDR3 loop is CAGGGPHLQDTQYF. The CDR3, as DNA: TGTGCCGGGGGGGGTCCTCACCTTCAAGATACGCAGTATTTT.

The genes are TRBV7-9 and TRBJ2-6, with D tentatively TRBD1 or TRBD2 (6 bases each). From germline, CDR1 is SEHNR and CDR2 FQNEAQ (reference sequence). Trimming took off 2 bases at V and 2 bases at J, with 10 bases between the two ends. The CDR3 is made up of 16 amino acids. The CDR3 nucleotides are TGTGCCAGCAGCTTACCGGGGGCTCCTGGGGCCAACGTCCTGACTTTC. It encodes CASSLPGAPGANVLTF.

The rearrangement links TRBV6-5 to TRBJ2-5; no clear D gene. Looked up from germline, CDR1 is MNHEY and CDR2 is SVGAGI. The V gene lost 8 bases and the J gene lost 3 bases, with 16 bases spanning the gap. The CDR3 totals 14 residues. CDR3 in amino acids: CASRMSLGKETQYF. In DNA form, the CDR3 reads TGTGCCAGCCGGATGAGCCTTGGAAAAGAGACCCAGTACTTC.

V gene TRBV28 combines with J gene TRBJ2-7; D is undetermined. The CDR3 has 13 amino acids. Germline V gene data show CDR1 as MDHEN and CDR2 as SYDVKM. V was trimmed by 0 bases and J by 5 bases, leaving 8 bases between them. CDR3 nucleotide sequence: TGTGCCAGCAGTTTATGGCAGACTGACGAGCAGTACTTC. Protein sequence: CASSLWQTDEQYF.

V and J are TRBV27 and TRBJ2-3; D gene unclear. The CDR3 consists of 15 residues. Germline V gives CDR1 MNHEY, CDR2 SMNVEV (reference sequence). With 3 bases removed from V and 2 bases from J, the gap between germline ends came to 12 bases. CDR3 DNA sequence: TGTGCCAGCAGTTTCACCGCAGGAGACACAGATACGCAGTATTTT. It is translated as CASSFTAGDTDTQYF.

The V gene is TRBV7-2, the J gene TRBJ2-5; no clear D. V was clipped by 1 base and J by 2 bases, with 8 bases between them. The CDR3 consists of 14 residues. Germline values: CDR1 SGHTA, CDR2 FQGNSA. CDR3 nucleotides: TGTGCCAGCAGCTTAGACCTGGGGCAAGAGACCCAGTACTTC. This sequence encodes CASSLDLGQETQYF. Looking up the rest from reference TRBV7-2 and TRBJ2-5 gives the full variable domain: GAGVSQSPSNKVTEKGKDVELRCDPISGHTALYWYRQSLGQGLEFLIYFQGNSAPDKSGLPSDRFSAERTGGSVSTLTIQRTQQEDSAVYLCASSLDLGQETQYFGPGTRLLVL.